These T cell receptor beta chains were read from a single sample in a study of cytomegalovirus exposure and HLA in healthy donors. Sequenced by immunoSEQ multiplex PCR; TCRdb stores in-frame clones only, minus some. The data show 100,000 to 150,000 clones, less than 85% seen once. Sequencing was done on a sample of PBMCs. The receptor set was obtained from a female donor in good health and CMV-seronegative. The CDR3 runs from the conserved cysteine through the conserved F or W. The order of the fields is CDR3 length, J gene, V gene, CDR3 protein.

>16|TRBJ2-5|TRBV7-6
CASSFGTGSSQETQYF
>13|TRBJ2-2|TRBV2
CASSAQNTGELFF
>15|TRBJ2-5|TRBV4-2
CASSQALAGEETQYF
>20|TRBJ2-4|TRBV14
CASSRGVVGRGPSFKNIQYF
>15|TRBJ2-2|TRBV5-1
CASSLWQGIGGELFF
>15|TRBJ2-5|TRBV2
CASSEPLAGEEAQYF
>18|TRBJ1-5|TRBV21-1
CASSKVQGEQYSNQPQHF
>15|TRBJ1-6|TRBV7-6
CASSLEATGGSPLHF
>14|TRBJ1-1|TRBV7-2
CASSLLGVNTEAFF
>14|TRBJ1-1|TRBV21-1
CASRKSGQNTEAFF
>13|TRBJ1-1|TRBV12-5
CASGLGSGTEAFF
>16|TRBJ2-5|TRBV28
CASSLVGRGDRETQYF
>14|TRBJ2-3|TRBV5-6
CASSLLLPSSTQYF
>11|TRBJ2-5|TRBV12-2
CASRCRGTQYF
>14|TRBJ2-7|TRBV29-1
CSVLGCAVSHEQYF
>15|TRBJ2-7|TRBV7-9
CASSLGQGRVGEQYF
>14|TRBJ2-1|TRBV15
CATSRDTLAYEQFF
>18|TRBJ2-7|TRBV11-2
CASSLRGLAGGSSYEQYF
>15|TRBJ1-1|TRBV7-2
CASSLVGSHGTEAFF
>15|TRBJ2-3|TRBV5-5
CASSLEGAGTDTQYF
>18|TRBJ2-1|TRBV15
CATSRAPLAIGSYNEQFF
>15|TRBJ1-2|TRBV2
CATLQAGEANYGYTF
>18|TRBJ1-2|TRBV28
CASSTTRGPTGSNYGYTF
>15|TRBJ2-1|TRBV6-5
CASSATSGRFYEQFF
>17|TRBJ2-2|TRBV7-9
CASSPTPTVDTTGELFF
>15|TRBJ1-2|TRBV19
CASSPLNSGGSGYTF
>15|TRBJ2-1|TRBV4-2
CASSQGLAVNNEQFF
>14|TRBJ2-7|TRBV13
CASSDRDSPYEQYF
>14|TRBJ1-1|TRBV28
CATSPGDREAEAFF
>15|TRBJ2-5|TRBV2
CASSRSGGLGETQYF
>9|TRBJ2-7|TRBV19
CARTRSRNF
>15|TRBJ1-2|TRBV5-1
CASSPDRGNPYGYTF
>15|TRBJ2-1|TRBV7-3
CASSLTTGRPGEQFF
>11|TRBJ2-7|TRBV20-1
CSARPGSEQYF
>13|TRBJ2-2|TRBV5-8
CARGQENTGELFF
>16|TRBJ2-2|TRBV9
CASSDPRGSGAGELFF
>15|TRBJ2-6|TRBV11-2
CASSPTVGGANGLTF
>15|TRBJ2-5|TRBV6-5
CASSYSIGREETQYF
>16|TRBJ1-2|TRBV6-1
CASSERSFDSVYGYTF
>16|TRBJ2-5|TRBV29-1
CSVEGFGGGLGETQYF
>15|TRBJ1-5|TRBV2
CASTPRRQGDQPQHF
>15|TRBJ1-2|TRBV4-2
CASSQERQGLRGYTF
>10|TRBJ2-3|TRBV19
CASSADTQYF
>14|TRBJ2-3|TRBV30
CAWSRDRGTDTQYF